This T cell receptor (beta chain) emerged from a study of blood T cell repertoires in COVID-19. Methods used by the authors: The assay estimated nucleated cells by amplifying reference gene primers. The repertoire was sequenced with immunoSEQ multiplex PCR; TCRdb's copy has only in-frame clones and lacks some. The DNA was the basis for D and trimming; V, J and clone size are from that table. The sample has roughly 200,000 clones, approximately 81% seen once. The specimen was peripheral blood. The source is a woman aged 80 or over with acute or convalescent COVID-19.

The CDR3 coding sequence is TGTGCCAGCAGCTTACCTGGACAGGGTAGCTCTGGAAACACCATATATTTT. Amino acid sequence: CASSLPGQGSSGNTIYF. The chain links TRBV7-6 to TRBJ1-3; TRBD1 matches 8 bases. This CDR3 comprises 17 residues. V lost 2 bases and J lost 0; bases outside the gene matches: 6. CDR1 SGHVS and CDR2 FNYEAQ come from the germline V gene.